A single sample is the source of the 23 T cell receptor beta chains below, sequenced in a study of T-cell memory formation after mild COVID-19. TCRdb re-called the 5' RACE reads through MiXCR, storing one row per CDR3 protein. The table shows a few hundred thousand distinct CDR3 sequences, with roughly an eighth occurring only once. The material sequenced was PBMCs or a T cell subset sorted from them (not recorded which). Every receptor here comes from a young man who had mild COVID-19 (a few samples of this study predate the infection). Cell type and time point are not known.

The genes are TRBV18 and TRBJ2-1; perhaps TRBD1 as D (6 bases). Trimming pared 2 bases from V and 8 bases from J, leaving 13 bases between. This CDR3 comprises 14 residues. The germline gives CDR1 KGHSH, CDR2 LQKENI. The CDR3 here is CASSPRQGRHEQFF. The DNA for the CDR3 is TGTGCCAGCTCACCAAGGCAGGGGCGCCATGAGCAGTTCTTC.

This chain uses TRBV7-3 with TRBJ1-1; maybe TRBD1 (5 bases). V lost 2 bases and J lost 4, with 14 bases in between. Germline values: CDR1 SGHTA, CDR2 FQGTGA. The CDR3 is 15 residues long. The CDR3 coding sequence is TGTGCCAGCAGCTTATCCCCAGGCGGGGGCACTGAAGCTTTCTTT. This gives the protein CASSLSPGGGTEAFF.

Comment on this clonotype: The junction departs from the called germline gene at one end, perhaps through a read error. The gene calls are TRBV7-7 and TRBJ2-5; TRBD2 might be the D (5 bases). The CDR3 runs 16 residues. Germline lookup yields CDR1 SSHAT and CDR2 FNYEAQ (reference sequence). CDR3 coding DNA: TGTGCTAGCAGCTTAGTCTTGAAGCGGTACCAAGAGACCCAGTACTTC. It yields the protein CASSLVLKRYQETQYF.

This clonotype occurred a few times. This sequence joins TRBV15 and TRBJ2-7; TRBD1 is a possible D gene (6 bases). Germline V lookup: CDR1 LNHNV, CDR2 YYDKDF (reference sequence). V was cut by 3 bases and J by 4 bases, with 10 bases left in between. The CDR3 has 13 amino acids. In DNA form, the CDR3 reads TGTGCCACCAGCAGGGAACAGGGATACGAGCAGTACGTC. Residues: CATSREQGYEQYV.

The V gene is TRBV6-1, the J gene TRBJ1-5, with TRBD1 matching over 9 bases. The CDR3 consists of 14 residues. Trimming cost V 1 base and J 7 bases; bases outside gene matches: 2. Germline CDR1 is MNHNS and CDR2 is SASEGT. The DNA for the CDR3 is TGTGCCAGCAGTGAAGGGGGGACAGGGCAGCCCCAGCATTTT. This translates into CASSEGGTGQPQHF.

This clonotype was seen many times. This chain links TRBV18 with TRBJ2-5, with a possible D match to TRBD2 (5 bases). The CDR3 is 15 residues long. V gave up 3 bases and J gave up 5 bases, with 16 bases separating them. Germline CDR1 KGHSH, CDR2 LQKENI. CDR3 in amino acids: CASSPVYSDAETQYF. The CDR3 DNA follows: TGTGCCAGCTCACCGGTTTATAGCGATGCGGAGACCCAGTACTTC.

In this sample, this clonotype turned up a few times. This sequence joins TRBV7-9 and TRBJ2-7, with no clear D. Trimming shortened V by 4 bases and J by 9 bases, and 13 bases separated the two germline ends. The germline CDR1 and CDR2 sequences are SEHNR and FQNEAQ (reference sequence). This CDR3 is 12 amino acids long. The CDR3 DNA sequence: TGTGCCAGCAGCTACTTAGAAGGGTGGCAGTACTTC. It encodes CASSYLEGWQYF.

This clonotype has a handful of counts. The CDR3 sequence: CASSYSIENYEQYF. DNA of the CDR3: TGTGCCAGCAGTTACTCGATAGAGAACTACGAGCAGTACTTC. This chain joins TRBV6-2 or TRBV6-3 and TRBJ2-7; D is undetermined. The CDR3 extends over 14 amino acids. Trimming removed 0 bases from V and 3 bases from J, with 9 bases in between. Germline values: CDR1 MNHEY, CDR2 SVGEGT.

The V and J genes are TRBV20-1 and TRBJ2-2; TRBD2 agrees at 13 bases. Germline CDR1 reads DFQATT; CDR2 reads SNEGSKA (reference sequence). The CDR3 consists of 15 residues. Losses at the gene ends were 8 bases for V and 9 bases for J; bases not matched to a gene: 12. This CDR3 is CSIRSTSGGNRELFF. Here the CDR3 DNA reads TGCAGTATCCGATCGACTAGCGGGGGGAACCGGGAGCTGTTTTTT.

This clonotype was observed a few times. V gene TRBV5-1 combines with J gene TRBJ1-1, with 12 bases fitting TRBD1. Germline loops: CDR1 SGHRS, CDR2 YFSETQ. The CDR3 is made up of 14 amino acids. V shed 0 bases, J shed 11 bases, and the junction held 5 bases outside the gene matches. In DNA, the CDR3 is TGCGCCAGCAGCTTGGCGGGGACAGGGGGCTGGGCTTTCTTT. It codes for CASSLAGTGGWAFF.

This clonotype was found many times. The genes are TRBV3-1 and TRBJ2-7; 8 nucleotides line up with TRBD1. The germline V gene encodes CDR1 LGHDT and CDR2 YNNKEL (reference sequence). CDR3 length: 13 residues. J gave up 2 bases and V 4 bases, and 1 base lay outside the gene matches. CDR3 residues: CASSRTGTYEQYF. CDR3 bases: TGTGCCAGCAGCCGGACAGGGACCTACGAGCAGTACTTC.

The J gene is TRBJ1-1, the V gene TRBV5-5, with 7 bases lining up with TRBD1. The CDR3 has 15 residues. J gave up 3 bases and V 1 base, and 6 bases lay outside the gene matches. CDR1 and CDR2 (germline): SGHKS, YYEKEE (reference sequence). DNA of the CDR3: TGTGCCAGCAGCTTGAGAGGACAGGCCCACACTGAAGCTTTCTTT. Encoded protein: CASSLRGQAHTEAFF.

The chain combines TRBV7-3 with TRBJ2-2; 8 bases match TRBD2. The CDR3 extends over 14 amino acids. Germline V gives CDR1 SGHTA, CDR2 FQGTGA. J gave up 7 bases and V 3 bases, and 4 bases lay outside the gene matches. As DNA, the CDR3 is TGTGCCAGCAGCTTGCGGGGGGCAGTCGGGGAGCTGTTTTTT. This codes for CASSLRGAVGELFF.

The chain uses TRBV19 and TRBJ2-7, with a tentative D call TRBD1 (6 bases). Trimming took 7 bases from V and 5 from J, leaving 18 bases between them. This CDR3 comprises 14 residues. Germline V gene data show CDR1 as LNHDA and CDR2 as SQIVND (reference sequence). As DNA, the CDR3 is TGTGCCAGTAACGACCCAGGGGATAGGAACGAGCAGTACTTC. Translated, it gives CASNDPGDRNEQYF.

This clonotype was observed a handful of times. The chain employs TRBV29-1 and TRBJ2-5; no firm D call. CDR3 size: 11 residues. Germline V gives CDR1 SQVTM, CDR2 ANQGSEA. Trimming left V 6 bases short and J 4 bases short, with 9 bases between. Here the CDR3 reads CSVSERETQYF. CDR3 nucleotide sequence: TGCAGCGTGTCAGAGAGAGAGACCCAGTACTTC.

This chain links TRBV11-3 with TRBJ1-2; D may be TRBD1 (5 bases). CDR3 length: 16 residues. CDR1 and CDR2 from the germline V gene are SGHNT and YENEEA. Trimming pared 1 base from V and 0 bases from J, leaving 12 bases between. CDR3 sequence: CASSLGGTASNYGYTF. CDR3 DNA: TGTGCCAGCAGCTTAGGAGGGACGGCCTCTAACTATGGCTACACCTTC.

This clonotype was observed at least ten times. The gene calls are TRBV7-2 and TRBJ1-1; D gene unclear. There are 13 residues in the CDR3. CDR1 is SGHTA and CDR2 is FQGNSA in the germline V gene. Trimming took 5 bases from V and 5 from J, leaving 12 bases between them. The CDR3 nucleotides are TGTGCCAGCAGCCCGTTTCCGGGAACTGAAGCTTTCTTT. Its protein is CASSPFPGTEAFF.

There are a few counts of this clonotype. The chain employs TRBV7-2 and TRBJ1-2; D call uncertain. V lost 1 base to trimming and J lost 0 bases, with 9 bases between them. This CDR3 is 15 amino acids long. Germline loops: CDR1 SGHTA, CDR2 FQGNSA. The DNA of the CDR3 is TGTGCCAGCAGCTTAGGGGCAGGCCCTAACTATGGCTACACCTTC. This encodes CASSLGAGPNYGYTF.

This clonotype was observed a handful of times. This rearrangement joins TRBV20-1 to TRBJ2-7; 12 bases fit TRBD1. Germline V gene sequence: CDR1 DFQATT, CDR2 SNEGSKA (reference sequence). V trimming: 5 bases; J trimming: 7 bases; junction bases outside the gene matches: 6. This CDR3 comprises 13 residues. The CDR3 region has the DNA TGCAGTGCTCACCGGGACAGGGGGCAAGAGCAGTACTTC. Residues: CSAHRDRGQEQYF.

The chain uses TRBV9 and TRBJ1-6, with 7 bases fitting TRBD1. Germline loops: CDR1 SGDLS, CDR2 YYNGEE. J was trimmed by 5 bases and V by 2 bases; bases with no gene match: 4. The CDR3 extends over 15 amino acids. The CDR3 loop is CASSVSGGHNSPLHF. As DNA, the CDR3 is TGTGCCAGCAGCGTCTCAGGGGGGCATAATTCACCCCTCCACTTT.

The genes are TRBV5-5 and TRBJ1-1, with D hard to call. With 0 bases removed from V and 0 bases from J, the gap between germline ends came to 6 bases. Germline V gene lookup returns CDR1 SGHKS and CDR2 YYEKEE (reference sequence). The CDR3 has 14 amino acids. CDR3 in DNA: TGTGCCAGCAGCTTGGAATGGGTGAACACTGAAGCTTTCTTT. Translated, it gives CASSLEWVNTEAFF.

This clonotype came up a few times. The genes are TRBV25-1 and TRBJ2-7, with a tentative D call TRBD2 (6 bases). The CDR3 is made up of 14 amino acids. V gave up 2 bases and J gave up 0 bases, with 8 bases separating them. The germline V gene encodes CDR1 MGHDK and CDR2 SYGVNS. The CDR3 protein is CASSEAGSSYEQYF. The CDR3 coding sequence is TGTGCCAGCAGTGAAGCGGGAAGCTCCTACGAGCAGTACTTC.

This clonotype was seen more than once but under ten times. The rearrangement joins TRBV4-3 to TRBJ2-6; 7 bases map to TRBD2. The germline V gene encodes CDR1 LGHNA and CDR2 YSLEER. The CDR3 is 17 amino acids. The junction had 2 bases not matched to a gene; V was cut back by 0 bases and J by 0 bases. The CDR3 reads CASSQDGGSSGANVLTF. The CDR3 nucleotides are TGCGCCAGCAGCCAAGATGGCGGGAGCTCTGGGGCCAACGTCCTGACTTTC.